This TCR beta chain was found in a study of blood T cells in healthy people across ages. Findings and caveats of the study: Long-lived and aged donors differed, with more naive CD4+ cells and higher diversity in the long-lived.

Of note for this clonotype: No antigen is known for it.

With a J-beta primer mix and a sample-barcoded 5' primer, a second PCR ran roughly 6 to 12 cycles. TCRdb re-called the 5' RACE reads through MiXCR, storing one row per CDR3 protein. Of 1,800,000 or so distinct CDR3 sequences in the sample, about 39% were seen once. V lost 3 bases, J lost 3 bases, and 8 bases lay in between. CDR1 is MGHRA, CDR2 YSYEKL, per germline. The CDR3 is 13 amino acids. The chain employs TRBV4-1 and TRBJ1-1; no clear D gene. This clonotype was sampled from a human donor in good health. What was sequenced was blood. CDR3: CASSQTRYTEAFF. The CDR3 DNA reads as TGCGCCAGCAGCCAGACCAGGTACACTGAAGCTTTCTTT.